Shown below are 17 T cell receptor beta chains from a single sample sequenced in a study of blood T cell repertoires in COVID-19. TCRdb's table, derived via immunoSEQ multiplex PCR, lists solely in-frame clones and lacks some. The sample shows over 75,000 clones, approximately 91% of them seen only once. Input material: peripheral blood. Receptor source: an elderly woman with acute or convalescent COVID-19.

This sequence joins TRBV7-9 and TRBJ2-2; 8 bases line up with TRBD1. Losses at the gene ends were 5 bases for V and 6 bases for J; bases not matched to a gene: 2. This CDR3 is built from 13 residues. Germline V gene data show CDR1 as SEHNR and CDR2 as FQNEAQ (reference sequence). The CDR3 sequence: CASSMTGAGELFF. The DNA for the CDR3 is TGTGCCAGCAGCATGACAGGGGCCGGGGAGCTGTTTTTT.

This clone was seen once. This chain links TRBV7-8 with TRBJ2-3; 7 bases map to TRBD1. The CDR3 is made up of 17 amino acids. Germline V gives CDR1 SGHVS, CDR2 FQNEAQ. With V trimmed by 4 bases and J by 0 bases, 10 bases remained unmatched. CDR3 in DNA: TGTGCCAGCAGCTCGGCTAAGACAGGGATTAGCACAGATACGCAGTATTTT. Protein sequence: CASSSAKTGISTDTQYF.

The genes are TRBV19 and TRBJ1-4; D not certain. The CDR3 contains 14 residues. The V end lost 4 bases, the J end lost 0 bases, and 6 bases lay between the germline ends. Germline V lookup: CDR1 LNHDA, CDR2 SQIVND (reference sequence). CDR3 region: CASSKSATNEKLFF. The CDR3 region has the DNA TGTGCCAGTAGTAAGAGTGCAACTAATGAAAAACTGTTTTTT.

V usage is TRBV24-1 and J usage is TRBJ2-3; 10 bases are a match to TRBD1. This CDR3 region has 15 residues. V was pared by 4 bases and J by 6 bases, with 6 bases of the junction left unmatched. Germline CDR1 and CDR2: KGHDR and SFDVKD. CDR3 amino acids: CATSDQTGGADTQYF. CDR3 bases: TGTGCCACCAGTGACCAGACAGGGGGCGCGGATACGCAGTATTTT.

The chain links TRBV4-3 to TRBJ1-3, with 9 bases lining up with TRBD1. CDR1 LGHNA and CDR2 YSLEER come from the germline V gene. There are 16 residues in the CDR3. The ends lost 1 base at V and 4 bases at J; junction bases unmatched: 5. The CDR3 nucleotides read TGCGCCAGCAGCCAAGGGCAGGGACAGGGCGGAAACACCATATATTTT. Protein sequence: CASSQGQGQGGNTIYF.

CDR3 in amino acids: CASRRDLNESLHF. The CDR3 nucleotides are TGTGCCAGCAGGCGGGACCTGAATGAATCCCTCCACTTT. The V call is TRBV2, the J call TRBJ1-6; perhaps TRBD1 as D (5 bases). Germline V gives CDR1 SNHLY, CDR2 FYNNEI. The CDR3 has 13 residues. Trimming removed 6 bases from V and 14 bases from J, with 17 bases in between.

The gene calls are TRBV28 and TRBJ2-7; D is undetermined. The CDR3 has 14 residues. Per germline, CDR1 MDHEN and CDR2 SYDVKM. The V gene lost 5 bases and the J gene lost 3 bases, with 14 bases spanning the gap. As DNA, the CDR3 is TGTGCCAGCAGTCGAAGAGGTAGGCGCTACGAGCAGTACTTC. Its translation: CASSRRGRRYEQYF. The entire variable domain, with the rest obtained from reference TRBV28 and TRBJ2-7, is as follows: DVKVTQSSRYLVKRTGEKVFLECVQDMDHENMFWYRQDPGLGLRLIYFSYDVKMKEKGDIPEGYSVSREKKERFSLILESASTNQTSMYLCASSRRGRRYEQYFGPGTRLTVT.

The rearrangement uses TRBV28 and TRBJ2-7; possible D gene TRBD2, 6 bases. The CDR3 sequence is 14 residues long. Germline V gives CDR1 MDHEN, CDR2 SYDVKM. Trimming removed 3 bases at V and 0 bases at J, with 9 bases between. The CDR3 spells CASSFGGSSYEQYF. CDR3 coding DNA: TGTGCCAGCAGTTTTGGAGGGAGCTCCTACGAGCAGTACTTC. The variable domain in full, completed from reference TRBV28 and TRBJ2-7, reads DVKVTQSSRYLVKRTGEKVFLECVQDMDHENMFWYRQDPGLGLRLIYFSYDVKMKEKGDIPEGYSVSREKKERFSLILESASTNQTSMYLCASSFGGSSYEQYFGPGTRLTVT.

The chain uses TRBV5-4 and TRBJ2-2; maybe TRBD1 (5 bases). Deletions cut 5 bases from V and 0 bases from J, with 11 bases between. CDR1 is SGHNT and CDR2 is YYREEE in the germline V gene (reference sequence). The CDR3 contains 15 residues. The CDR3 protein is CASSLQGSNTGELFF. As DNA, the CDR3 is TGTGCCAGCAGTCTTCAGGGTTCGAACACCGGGGAGCTGTTTTTT.

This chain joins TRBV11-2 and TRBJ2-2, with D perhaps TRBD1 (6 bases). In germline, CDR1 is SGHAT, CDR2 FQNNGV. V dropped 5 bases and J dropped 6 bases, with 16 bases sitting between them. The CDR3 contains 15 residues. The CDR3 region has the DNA TGTGCCAGCAGCGGTCTCCGACAGGTAGCCGGGGAGCTGTTTTTT. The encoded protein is CASSGLRQVAGELFF.

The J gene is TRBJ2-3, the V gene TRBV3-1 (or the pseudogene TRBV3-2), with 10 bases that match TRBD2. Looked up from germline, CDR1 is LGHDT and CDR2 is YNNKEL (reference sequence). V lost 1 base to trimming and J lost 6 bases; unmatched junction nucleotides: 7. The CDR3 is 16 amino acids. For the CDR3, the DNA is TGTGCCAGCAGCCAAGGGAGGACTAGCGGACTGGATACGCAGTATTTT. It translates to CASSQGRTSGLDTQYF.

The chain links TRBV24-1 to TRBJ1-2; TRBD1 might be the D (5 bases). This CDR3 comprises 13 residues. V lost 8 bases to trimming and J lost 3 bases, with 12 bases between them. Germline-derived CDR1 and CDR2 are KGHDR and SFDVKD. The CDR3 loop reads CATKGPLHYGYTF. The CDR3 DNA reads TGTGCCACCAAGGGGCCTCTCCACTATGGCTACACCTTC.

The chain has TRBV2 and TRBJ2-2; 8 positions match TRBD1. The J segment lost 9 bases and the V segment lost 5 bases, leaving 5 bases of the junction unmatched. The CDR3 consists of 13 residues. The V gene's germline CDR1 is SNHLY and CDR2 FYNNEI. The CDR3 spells CASSPDRVRELFF. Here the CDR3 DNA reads TGTGCCAGCAGTCCGGACAGGGTGAGGGAGCTGTTTTTT.

The CDR3 is CASSLPYSGRPLWGTDTQYF. The CDR3 bases are TGTGCCAGCAGTTTACCCTATAGCGGGAGGCCCCTGTGGGGCACAGATACGCAGTATTTT. J is TRBJ2-3 and V is TRBV28; 10 nucleotides match TRBD2. The V segment lost 2 bases and the J segment 1 base; nucleotides outside the gene matches: 15. Germline V gene lookup returns CDR1 MDHEN and CDR2 SYDVKM. This CDR3 has 20 residues.

CDR3 loop: CASQGQGYYGYTF. The CDR3 bases are TGTGCCAGCCAGGGGCAGGGGTATTATGGCTACACCTTC. The V and J genes are TRBV18 and TRBJ1-2; D possibly corresponds to TRBD1 (6 bases). The length of the CDR3 is 13 residues. With 8 bases removed from V and 5 bases from J, the gap between germline ends came to 15 bases. Germline V gene lookup returns CDR1 KGHSH and CDR2 LQKENI.

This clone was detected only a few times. For the CDR3, the DNA is TGTGCCACCTCGGGACAGACGGAGACCCAGTACTTC. Protein sequence: CATSGQTETQYF. The V and J genes are TRBV2 and TRBJ2-5; 7 bases match TRBD1. Germline trimming cut 10 bases from V and 5 bases from J; bases unmatched to any gene: 7. CDR1 and CDR2 from the germline V gene are SNHLY and FYNNEI. The CDR3 covers 12 residues.

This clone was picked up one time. CDR3 nucleotide sequence: TGCGCCAGCAGCTTGACAGGAACCATGCTGGAGACCCAGTACTTC. Amino acids: CASSLTGTMLETQYF. The chain has TRBV5-1 and TRBJ2-5, with a tentative D call TRBD1 (5 bases). The germline V gene has CDR1 SGHRS and CDR2 YFSETQ. Trimming removed 1 base from V and 5 bases from J, with 15 bases in between. This CDR3 spans 15 amino acids.